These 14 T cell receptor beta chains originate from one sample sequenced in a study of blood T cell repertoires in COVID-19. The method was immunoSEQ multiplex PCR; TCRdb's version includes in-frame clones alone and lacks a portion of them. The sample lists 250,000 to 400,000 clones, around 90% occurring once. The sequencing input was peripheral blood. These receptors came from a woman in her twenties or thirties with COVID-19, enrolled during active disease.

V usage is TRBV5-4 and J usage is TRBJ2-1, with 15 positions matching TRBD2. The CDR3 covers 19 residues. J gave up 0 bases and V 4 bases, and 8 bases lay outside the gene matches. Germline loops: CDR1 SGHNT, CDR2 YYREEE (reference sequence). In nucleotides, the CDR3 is TGTGCCAGCAGCCCGGGACTAGCGGGAGGTCGGAGCTCCTACAATGAGCAGTTCTTC. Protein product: CASSPGLAGGRSSYNEQFF.

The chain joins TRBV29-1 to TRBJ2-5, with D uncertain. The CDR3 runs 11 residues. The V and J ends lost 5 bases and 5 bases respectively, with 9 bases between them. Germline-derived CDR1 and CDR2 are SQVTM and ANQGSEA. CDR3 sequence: CSVTARETQYF. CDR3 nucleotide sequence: TGCAGCGTTACGGCCAGGGAGACCCAGTACTTC.

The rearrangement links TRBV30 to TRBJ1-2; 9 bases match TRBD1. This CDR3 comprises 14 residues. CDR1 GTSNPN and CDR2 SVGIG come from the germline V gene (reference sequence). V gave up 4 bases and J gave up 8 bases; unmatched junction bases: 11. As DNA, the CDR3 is TGTGCCTGGATACCGGGACAGGGCTCGAGAGGCTACACCTTC. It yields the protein CAWIPGQGSRGYTF. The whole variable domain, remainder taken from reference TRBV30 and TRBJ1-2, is SQTIHQWPATLVQPVGSPLSLECTVEGTSNPNLYWYRQAAGRGLQLLFYSVGIGQISSEVPQNLSASRPQDRQFILSSKKLLLSDSGFYLCAWIPGQGSRGYTFGSGTRLTVV.

The CDR3 DNA is TGTGCCAGCTCAAGAGCAGGGAATTTTAATGAAAAACTGTTTTTT. Residues: CASSRAGNFNEKLFF. This chain links TRBV18 with TRBJ1-4, with a weak D call TRBD1 (5 bases). V lost 5 bases to trimming and J lost 4 bases, with 14 bases between them. Germline V gene lookup returns CDR1 KGHSH and CDR2 LQKENI. The CDR3 covers 15 residues.

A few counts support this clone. Here the CDR3 reads CASSQLVGNTIYF. CDR3 bases: TGTGCCAGCAGCCAACTCGTTGGAAACACCATATATTTT. The chain has TRBV14 and TRBJ1-3; D is ambiguous. This CDR3 has 13 amino acids. Germline V gene sequence: CDR1 SGHDN, CDR2 FVKESK. V was pared by 2 bases and J by 3 bases, with 5 bases between.

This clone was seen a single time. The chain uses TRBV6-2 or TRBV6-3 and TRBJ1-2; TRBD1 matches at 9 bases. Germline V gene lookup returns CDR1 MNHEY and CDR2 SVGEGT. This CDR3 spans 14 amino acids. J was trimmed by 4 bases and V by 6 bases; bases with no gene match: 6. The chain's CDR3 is CASSPQGAVYGYTF. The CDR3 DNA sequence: TGTGCCAGCAGCCCACAGGGGGCCGTCTATGGCTACACCTTC.

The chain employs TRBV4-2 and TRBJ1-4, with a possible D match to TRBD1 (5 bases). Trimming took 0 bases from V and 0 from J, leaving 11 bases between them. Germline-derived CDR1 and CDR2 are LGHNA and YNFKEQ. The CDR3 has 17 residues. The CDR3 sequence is CASSQDRGVSTNEKLFF. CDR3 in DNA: TGTGCCAGCAGCCAAGATCGGGGGGTATCAACTAATGAAAAACTGTTTTTT.

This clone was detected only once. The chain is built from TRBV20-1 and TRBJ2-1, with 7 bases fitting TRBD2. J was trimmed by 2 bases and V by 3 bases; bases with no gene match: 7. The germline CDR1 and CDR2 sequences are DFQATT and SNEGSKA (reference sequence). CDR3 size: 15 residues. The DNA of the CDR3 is TGCAGTGCTAGTCGCAGACTAGCCGCCTACAATGAGCAGTTCTTC. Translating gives CSASRRLAAYNEQFF.

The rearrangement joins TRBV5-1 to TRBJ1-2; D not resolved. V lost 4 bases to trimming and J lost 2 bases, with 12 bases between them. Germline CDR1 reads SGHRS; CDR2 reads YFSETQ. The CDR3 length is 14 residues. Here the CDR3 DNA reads TGCGCCAGCAGCGACGGAGGCGGCAACTATGGCTACACCTTC. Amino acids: CASSDGGGNYGYTF. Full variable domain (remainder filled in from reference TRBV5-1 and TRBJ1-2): KAGVTQTPRYLIKTRGQQVTLSCSPISGHRSVSWYQQTPGQGLQFLFEYFSETQRNKGNFPGRFSGRQFSNSRSEMNVSTLELGDSALYLCASSDGGGNYGYTFGSGTRLTVV.

The CDR3 protein is CATSPGTSGANEQFF. CDR3 nucleotides: TGTGCCACCAGTCCCGGGACTAGCGGTGCCAATGAGCAGTTCTTC. The chain combines TRBV24-1 with TRBJ2-1, with 11 bases matching TRBD2. CDR3 size: 15 residues. Unmatched junction bases numbered 6, after V lost 6 bases and J lost 6 bases. Germline assignment: CDR1 KGHDR and CDR2 SFDVKD.

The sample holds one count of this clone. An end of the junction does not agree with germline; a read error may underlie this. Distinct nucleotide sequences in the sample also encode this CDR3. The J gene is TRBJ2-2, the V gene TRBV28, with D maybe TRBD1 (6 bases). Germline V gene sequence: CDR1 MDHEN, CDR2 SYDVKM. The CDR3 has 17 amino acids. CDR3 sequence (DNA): TGTGCTAGCAGTCCCTCGGGCAGGGGTACTAACACCGGGGAGCTGTTTTTT. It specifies CASSPSGRGTNTGELFF. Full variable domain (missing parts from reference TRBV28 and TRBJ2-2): DVKVTQSSRYLVKRTGEKVFLECVQDMDHENMFWYRQDPGLGLRLIYFSYDVKMKEKGDIPEGYSVSREKKERFSLILESASTNQTSMYLCASSPSGRGTNTGELFFGEGSRLTVL.

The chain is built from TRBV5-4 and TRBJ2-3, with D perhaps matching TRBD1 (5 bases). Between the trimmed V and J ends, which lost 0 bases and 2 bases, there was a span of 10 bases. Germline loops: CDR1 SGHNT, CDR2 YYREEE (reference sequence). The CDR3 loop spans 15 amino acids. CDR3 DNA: TGTGCCAGCAGCTTGGAAGGGGTGATCACAGATACGCAGTATTTT. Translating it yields CASSLEGVITDTQYF.

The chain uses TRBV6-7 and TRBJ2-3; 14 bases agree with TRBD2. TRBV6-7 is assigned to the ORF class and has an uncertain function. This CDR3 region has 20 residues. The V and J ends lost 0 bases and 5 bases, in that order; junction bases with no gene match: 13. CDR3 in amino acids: CASSYSILTSGRAGGDTQYF. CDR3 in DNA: TGTGCCAGCAGTTACTCGATATTGACTAGCGGGAGGGCCGGGGGAGATACGCAGTATTTT.

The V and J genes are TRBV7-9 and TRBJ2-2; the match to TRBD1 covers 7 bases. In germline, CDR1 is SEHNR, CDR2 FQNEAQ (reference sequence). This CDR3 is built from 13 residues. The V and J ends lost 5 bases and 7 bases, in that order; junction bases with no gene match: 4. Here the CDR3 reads CASSQGGIGELFF. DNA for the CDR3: TGTGCCAGCAGCCAAGGGGGCATCGGGGAGCTGTTTTTT.